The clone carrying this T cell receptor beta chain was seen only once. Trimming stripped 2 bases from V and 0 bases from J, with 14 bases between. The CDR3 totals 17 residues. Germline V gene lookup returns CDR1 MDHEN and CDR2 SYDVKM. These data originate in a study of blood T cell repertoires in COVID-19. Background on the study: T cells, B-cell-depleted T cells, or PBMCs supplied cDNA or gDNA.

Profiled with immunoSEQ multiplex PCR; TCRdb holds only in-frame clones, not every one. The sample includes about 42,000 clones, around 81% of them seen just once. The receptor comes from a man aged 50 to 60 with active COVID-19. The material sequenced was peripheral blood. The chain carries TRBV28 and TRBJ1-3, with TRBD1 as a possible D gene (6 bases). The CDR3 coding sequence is TGTGCCAGCAGTTTACCCTCAGGGGTCAACTCTGGAAACACCATATATTTT. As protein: CASSLPSGVNSGNTIYF.